Presented here are 28 T cell receptor beta chains from one specimen sequenced in a study of T cell responses to AZD1222 COVID-19 vaccine. The protocol was immunoSEQ multiplex PCR, while the TCRdb copy is restricted to in-frame clones and leaves out a portion. The table includes about 180,000 clones, 90% detected once. The sample was peripheral blood, taken on day 0 of AZD1222 vaccination. The receptors were gathered from an adult in good health.

The chain uses TRBV27 and TRBJ1-6; TRBD1 agrees at 7 bases. This CDR3 is built from 14 residues. The trim removed 4 bases at V and 6 bases at J, leaving 3 bases unmatched. The germline CDR1 and CDR2 sequences are MNHEY and SMNVEV (reference sequence). Written as DNA, the CDR3 is TGTGCCAGCAGTTCAAGACAGGGTAATTCACCCCTCCACTTT. Its translation is CASSSRQGNSPLHF.

V and J are TRBV9 and TRBJ1-2; 9 bases are a match to TRBD1. CDR3 length equals 14 residues. Trimming took 3 bases from V and 4 from J; bases not matched to a gene: 4. The germline V gene encodes CDR1 SGDLS and CDR2 YYNGEE. CDR3 region: CASSETGGVYGYTF. CDR3 DNA sequence: TGTGCCAGCAGCGAAACAGGGGGCGTCTATGGCTACACCTTC.

CDR3 sequence: CSATDKYEQYF. The CDR3 nucleotides read TGCAGCGCTACAGACAAGTACGAGCAGTACTTC. The V and J genes are TRBV29-1 and TRBJ2-7; D not resolved. The germline V and J ends were trimmed by 7 bases and 4 bases, with 11 bases remaining between them. Per germline, CDR1 SQVTM and CDR2 ANQGSEA. The CDR3 extends over 11 amino acids.

The chain combines TRBV7-6 with TRBJ2-7; D remains unclear. Germline loops: CDR1 SGHVS, CDR2 FNYEAQ. This CDR3 is 8 amino acids long. V lost 5 bases, J lost 12 bases, and 5 bases lay in between. The chain's CDR3 is CASSPGYF. The CDR3 DNA follows: TGTGCCAGCAGCCCCGGGTACTTC.

The J gene is TRBJ1-5, the V gene TRBV5-6, with 7 nucleotides matching TRBD1. Germline V gene lookup returns CDR1 SGHDT and CDR2 YYEEEE. The CDR3 has 14 residues. The ends lost 4 bases at V and 6 bases at J; junction bases unmatched: 7. This CDR3 is CASSLGTVAQPQHF. The CDR3 region has the DNA TGTGCCAGCAGCCTGGGGACAGTGGCTCAGCCCCAGCATTTT.

The chain recombines TRBV9 with TRBJ1-3, with unresolved D. Trimming took 3 bases from V and 0 from J, leaving 13 bases between them. The CDR3 runs 16 residues. Germline assignment: CDR1 SGDLS and CDR2 YYNGEE. The CDR3 DNA follows: TGTGCCAGCAGCGCAGATACAGAAATCTCTGGAAACACCATATATTTT. Translated, it gives CASSADTEISGNTIYF.

This chain joins TRBV19 and TRBJ1-2; TRBD1 aligns across 7 bases. V lost 2 bases to trimming and J lost 3 bases; unmatched junction nucleotides: 6. Germline V gene lookup returns CDR1 LNHDA and CDR2 SQIVND (reference sequence). This CDR3 region has 15 residues. Here the CDR3 DNA reads TGTGCCAGTAGTATACCGACAGGGCTGGACTATGGCTACACCTTC. Translation: CASSIPTGLDYGYTF.

This chain links TRBV6-1 with TRBJ1-5; D gene ambiguous. CDR3 length: 13 residues. Trimming took off 3 bases at V and 2 bases at J, with 5 bases between the two ends. From germline, CDR1 is MNHNS and CDR2 SASEGT. CDR3 sequence (DNA): TGTGCCAGCAGTGATGGGGGCAATCAGCCCCAGCATTTT. Protein product: CASSDGGNQPQHF.

This sequence joins TRBV6-1 and TRBJ1-6; D remains unclear. Germline V gives CDR1 MNHNS, CDR2 SASEGT. The CDR3 sequence is 16 residues long. Trimming left V 1 base short and J 6 bases short, with 13 bases between. CDR3 loop: CASSEVIAGGNSPLHF. CDR3 nucleotide sequence: TGTGCCAGCAGTGAAGTAATAGCAGGTGGTAATTCACCCCTCCACTTT.

The rearrangement uses TRBV2 and TRBJ2-5; perhaps TRBD2 as D (6 bases). The CDR3 runs to 15 residues. Germline-derived CDR1 and CDR2 are SNHLY and FYNNEI. V lost 4 bases and J 4 bases, leaving 16 bases between the germline ends. The CDR3 DNA sequence: TGTGCCAGCAGTGCCGGGACTCAGCGAATAGAGACCCAGTACTTC. Protein product: CASSAGTQRIETQYF.

The chain links TRBV28 to TRBJ2-5; D not resolved. Germline-derived CDR1 and CDR2 are MDHEN and SYDVKM. The CDR3 runs to 12 residues. V gave up 5 bases and J gave up 5 bases, with 9 bases separating them. The CDR3 bases are TGTGCCAGCAGTCCCCCTTGGGAGACCCAGTACTTC. It yields the protein CASSPPWETQYF.

A single count supports this clone. The V gene is TRBV5-6, the J gene TRBJ2-3, with 7 bases fitting TRBD1. Germline V CDR1 and CDR2: SGHDT, YYEEEE. The J segment lost 6 bases and the V segment lost 6 bases, leaving 7 bases of the junction unmatched. The length of the CDR3 is 13 residues. CDR3 bases: TGTGCCAGCAAGTACAGGGGATGGGATACGCAGTATTTT. Amino acid sequence: CASKYRGWDTQYF.

The rearrangement links TRBV6-2 or TRBV6-3 to TRBJ2-7, with TRBD2 matching 10 bases. This CDR3 region has 15 residues. Trimming removed 6 bases from V and 1 base from J; junction bases left unmatched: 6. The germline V gene encodes CDR1 MNHEY and CDR2 SVGEGT. The CDR3 region is CASSTRLAGSYEQYF. For the CDR3, the DNA is TGTGCCAGCAGCACACGACTAGCGGGTTCCTACGAGCAGTACTTC.

CDR3 sequence (DNA): TGTGCCAGCAGAAAAGGGGGAGCCGGTCAGCCCCAGCATTTT. Protein sequence: CASRKGGAGQPQHF. The gene calls are TRBV27 and TRBJ1-5; a weak D match, TRBD1 (6 bases). This CDR3 contains 14 residues. Trimming cost V 6 bases and J 6 bases, with 15 bases left between them. Germline CDR1 is MNHEY and CDR2 is SMNVEV (reference sequence).

The chain uses TRBV5-1 and TRBJ2-2; a weak D match, TRBD2 (6 bases). Germline assignment: CDR1 SGHRS and CDR2 YFSETQ. V lost 4 bases to trimming and J lost 1 base, with 11 bases between them. This CDR3 spans 15 amino acids. CDR3 sequence: CASSPGRENTGELFF. CDR3 in DNA: TGCGCCAGCAGCCCGGGGCGGGAGAACACCGGGGAGCTGTTTTTT.

J is TRBJ2-7 and V is TRBV3-1 (or the pseudogene TRBV3-2), with D possibly TRBD2 on 6 matching bases. V was pared by 5 bases and J by 0 bases, with 17 bases between. The CDR3 covers 16 residues. Germline CDR1 LGHDT, CDR2 YNNKEL (reference sequence). CDR3 bases: TGTGCCAGCAGCTATACGCGGGGAGGCCTCTCCTACGAGCAGTACTTC. This gives the protein CASSYTRGGLSYEQYF.

The V and J genes are TRBV7-2 and TRBJ1-5; D gene uncertain. Trimming removed 3 bases at V and 4 bases at J, with 7 bases between. This CDR3 has 13 amino acids. Germline CDR1 reads SGHTA; CDR2 reads FQGNSA. The CDR3 loop is CASSLTNNQPQHF. The CDR3 DNA is TGTGCCAGCAGCTTGACCAATAATCAGCCCCAGCATTTT.

J is TRBJ1-1 and V is TRBV7-2; D is possibly TRBD1 (6 bases). V lost 5 bases and J lost 1, with 14 bases in between. CDR1 and CDR2 from the germline V gene are SGHTA and FQGNSA. The CDR3 contains 15 residues. CDR3 bases: TGTGCCAGCAGCACACATGGGGGGCAGAACACTGAAGCTTTCTTT. This gives the protein CASSTHGGQNTEAFF.

On this clone: This specimen includes other DNA sequences encoding the same CDR3. The gene calls are TRBV4-2 and TRBJ2-2; 7 bases line up with TRBD2. The CDR3 is 16 residues long. Germline CDR1 LGHNA, CDR2 YNFKEQ. V trimming: 3 bases; J trimming: 0 bases; junction bases outside the gene matches: 4. CDR3 coding DNA: TGTGCCAGCAGCCAGGCTAGCGGACCGAACACCGGGGAGCTGTTTTTT. This sequence encodes CASSQASGPNTGELFF.

The chain employs TRBV4-1 and TRBJ1-4; D may be TRBD1 (5 bases). This CDR3 region has 16 residues. V was cut by 1 base and J by 1 base, with 10 bases left in between. Germline V gives CDR1 MGHRA, CDR2 YSYEKL. This CDR3 is CASSQARGKTNEKLFF. CDR3 bases: TGCGCCAGCAGCCAAGCACGGGGGAAAACTAATGAAAAACTGTTTTTT.

The chain joins TRBV21-1 to TRBJ2-7; the D call in the table, TRBD1, was not verified against the DNA. TRBV21-1 is labeled a pseudogene. The length of the CDR3 is 14 residues. CDR3 in amino acids: CASGTGCYSYEQYF. The CDR3 DNA reads as TGTGCCAGCGGAACAGGGTGCTACTCCTACGAGCAGTACTTC.

The V and J genes are TRBV7-9 and TRBJ2-5; D may be TRBD2 (8 bases). CDR1 and CDR2 from the germline V gene are SEHNR and FQNEAQ (reference sequence). V was trimmed by 5 bases and J by 5 bases, leaving 12 bases between them. The CDR3 totals 13 residues. The CDR3 region has the DNA TGTGCCAGCAGCCCGGGAGGGGGCGAGACCCAGTACTTC. Encoded protein: CASSPGGGETQYF.

The V call is TRBV7-9, the J call TRBJ2-3; D could derive from TRBD1 or TRBD2 (5 bases each). From germline, CDR1 is SEHNR and CDR2 FQNEAQ (reference sequence). The CDR3 sequence is 16 residues long. Trimming took 5 bases from V and 2 from J, leaving 17 bases between them. This CDR3 reads CASSVLRDGATDTQYF. The CDR3 DNA reads as TGTGCCAGCAGCGTGCTCCGGGACGGTGCCACAGATACGCAGTATTTT.

J is TRBJ1-6 and V is TRBV7-2; D unresolved. The CDR3 consists of 14 residues. Trimming shortened V by 7 bases and J by 2 bases, and 9 bases separated the two germline ends. Germline V lookup: CDR1 SGHTA, CDR2 FQGNSA. DNA for the CDR3: TGTGCCAGCATGATTACAGCCTATAATTCACCCCTCCACTTT. It specifies CASMITAYNSPLHF.

This clone was recorded only once. The rearrangement joins TRBV19 to TRBJ1-2, with 7 nucleotides matching TRBD1. Trimming cost V 1 base and J 0 bases; bases outside gene matches: 2. Germline V gene sequence: CDR1 LNHDA, CDR2 SQIVND (reference sequence). The CDR3 extends over 15 amino acids. The CDR3 here is CASSIAQGANYGYTF. CDR3 DNA sequence: TGTGCCAGTAGTATAGCCCAGGGGGCTAACTATGGCTACACCTTC.

J is TRBJ1-2 and V is TRBV29-1; D possibly corresponds to TRBD1 (6 bases). The CDR3 runs 14 residues. Trimming shortened V by 4 bases and J by 6 bases, and 18 bases separated the two germline ends. The germline gives CDR1 SQVTM, CDR2 ANQGSEA. The CDR3 reads CSVGRGESTHGYTF. Here the CDR3 DNA reads TGCAGCGTTGGCAGGGGTGAGTCCACCCATGGCTACACCTTC.

The chain combines TRBV6-5 with TRBJ1-5; 7 bases agree with TRBD1. V shed 10 bases, J shed 0 bases, and the junction held 9 bases outside the gene matches. This CDR3 is built from 15 residues. Germline V gene data show CDR1 as MNHEY and CDR2 as SVGAGI. CDR3 in amino acids: CATRDSHYSNQPQHF. The CDR3 nucleotides are TGTGCCACCCGGGACAGTCACTATAGCAATCAGCCCCAGCATTTT.

This rearrangement joins TRBV5-1 to TRBJ2-7; 8 nucleotides line up with TRBD2. V was clipped by 3 bases and J by 5 bases; unmatched bases: 7. The CDR3 length is 14 residues. Germline V gene data show CDR1 as SGHRS and CDR2 as YFSETQ. CDR3 protein: CASSYSGARNEQYF. The DNA for the CDR3 is TGCGCCAGCAGCTATAGCGGGGCGAGGAACGAGCAGTACTTC.